This T cell receptor (beta chain) was captured in a study of cytomegalovirus exposure and HLA in healthy donors. PCR was performed using 60 Vbeta and 13 Jbeta primers. TCRdb keeps only in-frame clones here, not all; method: immunoSEQ multiplex PCR. Of 160,000 or so clones listed, around 70% are singletons. In regard to this clone: Its cognate antigen is unknown.

Trimming removed 4 bases from V and 6 bases from J; junction bases left unmatched: 6. The CDR3 contains 13 residues. Per germline, CDR1 SGHNT and CDR2 YYREEE (reference sequence). Findings and caveats of the study: V- and J-gene trimming in TCR beta was tied to a missense DCLRE1C variant by an analysis performed later. 87-base-pair reads could not separate some V segments, including TRBV6-2 and TRBV6-3. The authors enumerated some 160 TCR beta chains as linked to cytomegalovirus. Three chains linked to CMV were shown in vitro to be specific for CMV antigens.

The sequence came from a man between 18 and 35 years old in good health and CMV-seropositive. Specimen: PBMCs. The gene calls are TRBV5-4 and TRBJ1-1; 7 bases are a match to TRBD1. This chain's CDR3 is CASSVRQGPEAFF. Here the CDR3 DNA reads TGTGCCAGCAGCGTAAGACAGGGCCCTGAAGCTTTCTTT.